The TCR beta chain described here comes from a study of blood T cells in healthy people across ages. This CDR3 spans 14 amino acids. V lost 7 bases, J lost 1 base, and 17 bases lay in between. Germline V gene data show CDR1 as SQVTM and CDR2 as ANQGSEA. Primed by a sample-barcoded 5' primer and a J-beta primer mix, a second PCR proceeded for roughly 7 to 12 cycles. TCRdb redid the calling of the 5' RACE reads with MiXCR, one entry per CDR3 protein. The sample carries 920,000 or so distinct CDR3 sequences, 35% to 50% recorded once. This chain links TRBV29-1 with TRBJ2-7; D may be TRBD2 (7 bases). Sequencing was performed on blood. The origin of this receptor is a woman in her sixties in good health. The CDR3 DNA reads TGCAGCGCAGTCGGGGGGCAACTATCCTACGAGCAGTACTTC. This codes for CSAVGGQLSYEQYF.